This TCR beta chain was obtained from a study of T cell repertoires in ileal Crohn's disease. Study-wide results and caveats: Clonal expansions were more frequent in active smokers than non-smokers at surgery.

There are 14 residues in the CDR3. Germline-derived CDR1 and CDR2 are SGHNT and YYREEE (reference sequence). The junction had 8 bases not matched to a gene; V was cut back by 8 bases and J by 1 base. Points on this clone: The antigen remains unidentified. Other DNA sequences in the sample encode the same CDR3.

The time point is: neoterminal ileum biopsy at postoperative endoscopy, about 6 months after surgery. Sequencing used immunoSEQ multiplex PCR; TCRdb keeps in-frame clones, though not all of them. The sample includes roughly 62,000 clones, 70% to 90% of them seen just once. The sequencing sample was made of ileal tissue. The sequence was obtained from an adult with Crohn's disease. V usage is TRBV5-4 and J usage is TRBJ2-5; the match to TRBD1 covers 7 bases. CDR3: CASSRTGFQETQYF. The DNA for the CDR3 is TGTGCCAGTAGCCGGACAGGTTTCCAAGAGACCCAGTACTTC. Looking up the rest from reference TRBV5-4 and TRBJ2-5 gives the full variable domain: ETGVTQSPTHLIKTRGQQVTLRCSSQSGHNTVSWYQQALGQGPQFIFQYYREEENGRGNFPPRFSGLQFPNYSSELNVNALELDDSALYLCASSRTGFQETQYFGPGTRLLVL.